Listed below are T cell receptor beta chains from one sample, sequenced in a study of early T cells in non-severe SARS-CoV-2 infection. TCRdb processed the 5' RACE reads anew with MiXCR; each CDR3 protein has one entry. The sample has 55,000 or so distinct CDR3 sequences; 6.2% are singletons. Sequenced: whole blood. These receptors came from an adult who was a healthcare worker with PCR-confirmed SARS-CoV-2 infection or an uninfected control (not recorded which). The CDR3 runs from the conserved cysteine through the conserved F or W. Fields, in order: clone size, V gene, CDR3 length, D gene, J gene, CDR3 DNA, CDR3 protein. A D gene is named only where the DNA matches it firmly. Size tells how often a clone was seen (once, few, many) or the class of an expanded clone, and some rows leave it out.

clone_size: many
v_call: TRBV6-5
cdr3_length: 15
d_call: TRBD1
j_call: TRBJ2-1
cdr3_nt: TGTGCCAGCAGCTGGGACAGGGAATTTGGTAATGAGCAGTTCTTC
cdr3_aa: CASSWDREFGNEQFF

clone_size: -
v_call: TRBV6-1
cdr3_length: 14
d_call: -
j_call: TRBJ2-7
cdr3_nt: TGTGCCAGCAGTGAAGCGCTTCGGGGGTCCGAGCAGTACTTC
cdr3_aa: CASSEALRGSEQYF

clone_size: medium-sized
v_call: TRBV4-2
cdr3_length: 16
d_call: -
j_call: TRBJ2-7
cdr3_nt: TGTGCCAGCAGCCAAGATGGGGGGGGGCCATCCTACGAGCAGTACTTC
cdr3_aa: CASSQDGGGPSYEQYF

clone_size: few
v_call: TRBV30
cdr3_length: 11
d_call: -
j_call: TRBJ2-2
cdr3_nt: TGTGCCCAGGGGTTCACCGGGGAGCTGTTTTTT
cdr3_aa: CAQGFTGELFF

clone_size: many
v_call: TRBV18
cdr3_length: 16
d_call: TRBD1
j_call: TRBJ2-3
cdr3_nt: TGTGCCAGCTCAACCATAGGGGGCCTGATCGAGGATACGCAGTATTTT
cdr3_aa: CASSTIGGLIEDTQYF

clone_size: -
v_call: TRBV5-1
cdr3_length: 13
d_call: -
j_call: TRBJ2-7
cdr3_nt: TGCGCCAGCAGCTTGGAAGGTTCCTACGAGCAGTACTTC
cdr3_aa: CASSLEGSYEQYF

clone_size: many
v_call: TRBV29-1
cdr3_length: 13
d_call: -
j_call: TRBJ1-2
cdr3_nt: TGCAGCGTTGAAGAGGGCAGGGACTATGGCTACACCTTC
cdr3_aa: CSVEEGRDYGYTF

clone_size: few
v_call: TRBV18
cdr3_length: 14
d_call: -
j_call: TRBJ1-2
cdr3_nt: TGTGCCAGCTCACCGATGTTCAAGGAGGTTGGCTACACCTTC
cdr3_aa: CASSPMFKEVGYTF

clone_size: many
v_call: TRBV6-2/TRBV6-3
cdr3_length: 15
d_call: TRBD1
j_call: TRBJ2-2
cdr3_nt: TGTGCCAGCAGTCACGGACAGGGCGACACCGGGGAGCTGTTTTTT
cdr3_aa: CASSHGQGDTGELFF

clone_size: -
v_call: TRBV18
cdr3_length: 17
d_call: TRBD2
j_call: TRBJ2-1
cdr3_nt: TGTGCCAGCTCACCACCCTTAGCGGGGGGCAGGTACAATGAGCAGTTCTTC
cdr3_aa: CASSPPLAGGRYNEQFF

clone_size: many
v_call: TRBV6-5
cdr3_length: 15
d_call: -
j_call: TRBJ1-6
cdr3_nt: TGTGCCAGCCACAAAACGACCAGGGGCAATTCACCCCTCCACTTT
cdr3_aa: CASHKTTRGNSPLHF

clone_size: -
v_call: TRBV7-2
cdr3_length: 16
d_call: -
j_call: TRBJ1-6
cdr3_nt: TGTGCCAGCAGCACAGGCGGGATGTCCTATAATTCACCCCTCCACTTT
cdr3_aa: CASSTGGMSYNSPLHF

clone_size: many
v_call: TRBV4-3
cdr3_length: 14
d_call: -
j_call: TRBJ1-1
cdr3_nt: TGCGCCAGCAGCCAAGGAATAGTGAACACTGAAGCTTTCTTT
cdr3_aa: CASSQGIVNTEAFF

clone_size: few
v_call: TRBV3-1
cdr3_length: 13
d_call: -
j_call: TRBJ2-7
cdr3_nt: TGTGCCAGCAGCCAAGATTGGGGGTCCAAGCAGTACTTC
cdr3_aa: CASSQDWGSKQYF

clone_size: -
v_call: TRBV5-4
cdr3_length: 17
d_call: TRBD2
j_call: TRBJ2-2
cdr3_nt: TGTGCCAGCAGCTCGTCACGTAGCGGGAGGAACACCGGGGAGCTGTTTTTT
cdr3_aa: CASSSSRSGRNTGELFF

clone_size: few
v_call: TRBV6-6
cdr3_length: 13
d_call: -
j_call: TRBJ1-6
cdr3_nt: TGTGCCAGCACCGATATTCTCGGTAGTCCCCTCCATTTT
cdr3_aa: CASTDILGSPLHF